Detailed here is one T cell receptor beta chain. Its antigen remains unidentified. Per germline, CDR1 SQVTM and CDR2 ANQGSEA. The CDR3 extends over 13 amino acids. V lost 4 bases to trimming and J lost 2 bases, with 9 bases between them. This record belongs to a study of response to subunit inactivated influenza vaccine. Study-wide points: New T cells are recruited in small numbers by each seasonal influenza vaccination, according to the authors' suggestion.

TCRdb fed the RT-PCR reads into MiXCR, producing one record per CDR3 protein. The data contain around 750,000 distinct CDR3 sequences, 21% of them seen just once; the ten biggest clones take up roughly a tenth. The sample consisted of PBMCs from blood, taken 5 days after vaccination. This chain connects TRBV29-1 to TRBJ1-5; D is possibly TRBD1 (6 bases). The clonotype was recovered from a man aged 50 or older who received an inactivated influenza vaccine. The CDR3 bases are TGCAGCGTTGGTAGACAGGGCAATCAGCCCCAGCATTTT. Translating it yields CSVGRQGNQPQHF.